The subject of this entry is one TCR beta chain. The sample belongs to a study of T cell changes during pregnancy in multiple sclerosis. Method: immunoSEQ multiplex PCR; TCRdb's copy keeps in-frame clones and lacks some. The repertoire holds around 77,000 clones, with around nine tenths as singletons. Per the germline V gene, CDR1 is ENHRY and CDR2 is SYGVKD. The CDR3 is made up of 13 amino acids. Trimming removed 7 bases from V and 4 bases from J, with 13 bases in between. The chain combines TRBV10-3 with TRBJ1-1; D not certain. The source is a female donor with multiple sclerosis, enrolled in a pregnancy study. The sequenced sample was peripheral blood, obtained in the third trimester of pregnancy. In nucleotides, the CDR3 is TGTGCCATCAAAGGTGGGTCGGGCACTGAAGCTTTCTTT. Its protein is CAIKGGSGTEAFF.